The 5 T cell receptor beta chains below all came from one sample that was sequenced in a study of lymphopenia after photon versus proton radiotherapy. TCRdb keeps only in-frame clones here, not all; method: immunoSEQ multiplex PCR. The table shows 50,000 to 75,000 clones, with about 86% occurring only once. This material consisted of peripheral blood, taken from a patient treated with photon-based radiotherapy. The receptor source for this set is a man aged 40-49 years with gastric cancer.

The gene calls are TRBV5-5 and TRBJ1-5; D might be TRBD1 (6 bases). Germline values: CDR1 SGHKS, CDR2 YYEKEE (reference sequence). Trimming left V 3 bases short and J 0 bases short, with 7 bases between. The CDR3 has 14 amino acids. The CDR3 nucleotides read TGTGCCAGCAGCTACAGGGTTAGCAATCAGCCCCAGCATTTT. Translating gives CASSYRVSNQPQHF.

The chain carries TRBV30 and TRBJ1-3, with D perhaps TRBD1 (5 bases). The V end was cut by 0 bases, the J end by 0 bases, with 9 bases between. This CDR3 has 15 residues. Per the germline V gene, CDR1 is GTSNPN and CDR2 is SVGIG (reference sequence). CDR3 amino acids: CAWSVTGGSGNTIYF. CDR3 bases: TGTGCCTGGAGTGTAACGGGGGGCTCTGGAAACACCATATATTTT.

This rearrangement joins TRBV6-5 to TRBJ1-2; weak D call: TRBD1 (5 bases). Trimming took 6 bases from V and 7 from J, leaving 15 bases between them. Germline V gene sequence: CDR1 MNHEY, CDR2 SVGAGI. The CDR3 is 13 amino acids. The CDR3 nucleotides are TGTGCCAGCAGCTACCCAGGGTGGGGTGGCTACACCTTC. This translates into CASSYPGWGGYTF.

The V gene is TRBV27, the J gene TRBJ1-2; no definite D call. The CDR3 runs 13 residues. CDR1 MNHEY and CDR2 SMNVEV come from the germline V gene (reference sequence). The V end lost 2 bases, the J end lost 1 base, and 5 bases lay between the germline ends. CDR3 sequence: CASSLNSNYGYTF. In nucleotides, the CDR3 is TGTGCCAGCAGTTTAAACAGTAACTATGGCTACACCTTC.

V usage is TRBV5-1 and J usage is TRBJ2-1; 10 bases map to TRBD1. Per germline, CDR1 SGHRS and CDR2 YFSETQ. Unmatched junction bases numbered 4, after V lost 2 bases and J lost 5 bases. The CDR3 contains 15 residues. This CDR3 is CASSFGQGGHNEQFF. In DNA, the CDR3 is TGCGCCAGCAGCTTCGGACAGGGGGGGCACAATGAGCAGTTCTTC.